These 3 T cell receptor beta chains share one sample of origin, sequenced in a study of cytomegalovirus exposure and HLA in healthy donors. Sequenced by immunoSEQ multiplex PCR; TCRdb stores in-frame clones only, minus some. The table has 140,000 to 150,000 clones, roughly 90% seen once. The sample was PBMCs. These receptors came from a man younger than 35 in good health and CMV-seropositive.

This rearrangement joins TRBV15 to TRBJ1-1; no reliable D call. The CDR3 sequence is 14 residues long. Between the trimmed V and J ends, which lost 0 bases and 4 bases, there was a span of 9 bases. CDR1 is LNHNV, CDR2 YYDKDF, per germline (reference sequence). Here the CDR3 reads CATSRERVGTEAFF. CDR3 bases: TGTGCCACCAGCAGAGAGAGGGTTGGCACTGAAGCTTTCTTT. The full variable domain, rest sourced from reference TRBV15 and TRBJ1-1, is DAMVIQNPRYQVTQFGKPVTLSCSQTLNHNVMYWYQQKSSQAPKLLFHYYDKDFNNEADTPDNFQSRRPNTSFCFLDIRSPGLGDTAMYLCATSRERVGTEAFFGQGTRLTVV.

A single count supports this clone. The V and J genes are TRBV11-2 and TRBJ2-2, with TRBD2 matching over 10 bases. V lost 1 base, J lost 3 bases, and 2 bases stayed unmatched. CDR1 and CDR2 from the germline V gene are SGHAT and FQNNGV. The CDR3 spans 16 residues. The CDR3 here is CASSLGLAGDTGELFF. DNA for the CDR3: TGTGCCAGCAGCTTAGGCCTAGCGGGAGACACCGGGGAGCTGTTTTTT.

CDR3 in amino acids: CATSRDRGGTEAFF. The CDR3 DNA follows: TGTGCCACCAGCAGAGATCGGGGGGGTACTGAAGCTTTCTTT. The rearrangement links TRBV15 to TRBJ1-1, with D perhaps TRBD1 (5 bases). This CDR3 is built from 14 residues. Germline-derived CDR1 and CDR2 are LNHNV and YYDKDF (reference sequence). Trimming left V 0 bases short and J 5 bases short, with 10 bases between.